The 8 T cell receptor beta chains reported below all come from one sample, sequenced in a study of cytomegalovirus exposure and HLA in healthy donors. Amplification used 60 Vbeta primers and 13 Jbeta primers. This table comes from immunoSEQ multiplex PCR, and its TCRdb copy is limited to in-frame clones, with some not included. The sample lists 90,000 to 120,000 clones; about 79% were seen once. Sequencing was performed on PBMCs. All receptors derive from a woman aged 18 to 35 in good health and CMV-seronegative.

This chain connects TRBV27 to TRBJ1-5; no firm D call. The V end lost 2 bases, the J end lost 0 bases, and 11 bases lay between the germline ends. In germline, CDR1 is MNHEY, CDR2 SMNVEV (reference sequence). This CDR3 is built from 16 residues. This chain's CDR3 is CASSLRSAGSNQPQHF. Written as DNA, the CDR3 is TGTGCCAGCAGTTTACGGTCGGCAGGTAGCAATCAGCCCCAGCATTTT.

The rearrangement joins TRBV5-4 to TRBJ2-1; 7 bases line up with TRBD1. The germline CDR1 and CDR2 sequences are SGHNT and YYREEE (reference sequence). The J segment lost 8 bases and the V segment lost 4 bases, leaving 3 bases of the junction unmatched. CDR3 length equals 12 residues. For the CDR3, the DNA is TGTGCCAGCAGCACAGGGGAACATGAGCAGTTCTTC. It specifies CASSTGEHEQFF.

As DNA, the CDR3 is TGTGCCAGCAGCTTAGACGCTCTTATCACAGGTCGCGGGGGTGAAGCTTTCTTT. Encoded protein: CASSLDALITGRGGEAFF. The rearrangement links TRBV11-2 to TRBJ1-1, with a weak D call TRBD1 (5 bases). CDR1 and CDR2 (germline): SGHAT, FQNNGV. V lost 0 bases, J lost 7 bases, and 24 bases lay in between. CDR3 length equals 18 residues.

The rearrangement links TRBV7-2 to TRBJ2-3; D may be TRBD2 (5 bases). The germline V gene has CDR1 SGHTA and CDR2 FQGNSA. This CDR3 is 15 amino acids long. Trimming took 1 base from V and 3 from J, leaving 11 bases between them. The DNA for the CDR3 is TGTGCCAGCAGCTTAGGGGGAGAACGGACAGATACGCAGTATTTT. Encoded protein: CASSLGGERTDTQYF. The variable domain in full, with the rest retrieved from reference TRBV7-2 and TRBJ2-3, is GAGVSQSPSNKVTEKGKDVELRCDPISGHTALYWYRQSLGQGLEFLIYFQGNSAPDKSGLPSDRFSAERTGGSVSTLTIQRTQQEDSAVYLCASSLGGERTDTQYFGPGTRLTVL.

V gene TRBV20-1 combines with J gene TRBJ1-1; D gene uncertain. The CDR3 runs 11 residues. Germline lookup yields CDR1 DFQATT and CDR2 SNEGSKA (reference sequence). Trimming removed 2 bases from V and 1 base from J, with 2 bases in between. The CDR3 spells CSARQNTEAFF. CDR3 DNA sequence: TGCAGTGCTAGACAGAACACTGAAGCTTTCTTT.

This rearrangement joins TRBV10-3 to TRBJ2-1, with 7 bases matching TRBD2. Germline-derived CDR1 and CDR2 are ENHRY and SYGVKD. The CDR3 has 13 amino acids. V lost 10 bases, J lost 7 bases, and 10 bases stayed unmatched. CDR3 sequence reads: CATRTRELNEQFF. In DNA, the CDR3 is TGTGCCACCCGGACTAGGGAGCTTAATGAGCAGTTCTTC.

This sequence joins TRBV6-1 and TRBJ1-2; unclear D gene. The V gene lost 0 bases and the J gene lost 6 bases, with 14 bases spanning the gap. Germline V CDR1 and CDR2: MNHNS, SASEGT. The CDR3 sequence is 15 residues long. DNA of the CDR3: TGTGCCAGCAGTGAAGCGGCCCTACTCACTAATGGCTACACCTTC. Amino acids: CASSEAALLTNGYTF.

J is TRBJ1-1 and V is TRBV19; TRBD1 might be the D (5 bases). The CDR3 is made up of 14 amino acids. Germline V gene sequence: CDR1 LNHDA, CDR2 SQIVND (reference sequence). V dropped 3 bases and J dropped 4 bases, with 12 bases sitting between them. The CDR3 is CASSISSGGTEAFF. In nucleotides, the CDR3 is TGTGCCAGTAGTATCTCTTCCGGGGGCACTGAAGCTTTCTTT.